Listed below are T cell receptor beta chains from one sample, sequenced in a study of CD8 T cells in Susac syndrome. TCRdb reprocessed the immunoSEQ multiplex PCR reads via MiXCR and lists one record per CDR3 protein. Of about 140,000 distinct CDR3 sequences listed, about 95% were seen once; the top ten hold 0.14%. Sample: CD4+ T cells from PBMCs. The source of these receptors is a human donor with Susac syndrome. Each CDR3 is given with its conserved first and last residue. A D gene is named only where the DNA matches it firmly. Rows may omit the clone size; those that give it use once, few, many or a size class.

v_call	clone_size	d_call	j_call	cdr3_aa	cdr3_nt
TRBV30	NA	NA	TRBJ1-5	CAWSEYRAQPQHF	TGTGCCTGGAGCGAATACAGGGCCCAGCCCCAGCATTTT
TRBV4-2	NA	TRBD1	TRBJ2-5	CASSQRDSEAQYF	TGTGCCAGCAGCCAGAGGGACAGTGAGGCCCAGTACTTC
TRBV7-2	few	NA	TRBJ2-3	CASSLEGSTQYF	TGTGCCAGCAGCTTAGAGGGGAGTACGCAGTATTTT
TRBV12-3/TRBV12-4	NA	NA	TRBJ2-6	CASSLSNSGANVLTF	TGTGCCAGCAGTTTATCGAACTCTGGGGCCAACGTCCTGACTTTC
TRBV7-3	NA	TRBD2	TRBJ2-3	CASSLTGTSGSGDTQYF	TGTGCCAGCAGCTTAACTGGGACTAGCGGGAGCGGAGATACGCAGTATTTT
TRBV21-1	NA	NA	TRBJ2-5	CASSKDPFQETQYF	TGTGCCAGCAGCAAAGACCCCTTCCAAGAGACCCAGTACTTC
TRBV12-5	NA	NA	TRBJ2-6	CASGLAGANVLTF	TGTGCTAGTGGTTTGGCTGGGGCCAACGTCCTGACTTTC
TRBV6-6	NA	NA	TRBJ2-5	CASSYSGNQETQYF	TGTGCCAGCAGTTACTCGGGGAACCAAGAGACCCAGTACTTC
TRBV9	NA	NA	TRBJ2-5	CASSGGTIQETQYF	TGTGCCAGCAGCGGAGGGACGATACAAGAGACCCAGTACTTC
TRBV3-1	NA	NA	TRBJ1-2	CASSQHSQNYGYTF	TGTGCCAGCAGCCAACACAGCCAAAACTATGGCTACACCTTC
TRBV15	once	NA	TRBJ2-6	CASTGTSGANVLTF	TGTGCTTCTACTGGGACCTCTGGGGCCAACGTCCTGACTTTC
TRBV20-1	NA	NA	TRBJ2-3	CSASRTDTQYF	TGCAGTGCTAGCCGTACAGATACGCAGTATTTT
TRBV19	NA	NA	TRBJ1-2	CASSIEGHPSGGYTF	TGTGCCAGTAGTATCGAGGGACACCCTTCCGGCGGCTACACCTTC
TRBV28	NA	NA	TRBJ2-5	CASTPAPGEETQYF	TGTGCCAGCACCCCGGCTCCCGGAGAGGAGACCCAGTACTTC
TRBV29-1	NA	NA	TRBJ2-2	CSVGSGELFF	TGCAGCGTTGGATCCGGGGAGCTGTTTTTT
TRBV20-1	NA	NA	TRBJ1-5	CSASFSRGPSNQPQHF	TGCAGTGCTAGTTTCAGCCGGGGCCCGAGCAATCAGCCCCAGCATTTT